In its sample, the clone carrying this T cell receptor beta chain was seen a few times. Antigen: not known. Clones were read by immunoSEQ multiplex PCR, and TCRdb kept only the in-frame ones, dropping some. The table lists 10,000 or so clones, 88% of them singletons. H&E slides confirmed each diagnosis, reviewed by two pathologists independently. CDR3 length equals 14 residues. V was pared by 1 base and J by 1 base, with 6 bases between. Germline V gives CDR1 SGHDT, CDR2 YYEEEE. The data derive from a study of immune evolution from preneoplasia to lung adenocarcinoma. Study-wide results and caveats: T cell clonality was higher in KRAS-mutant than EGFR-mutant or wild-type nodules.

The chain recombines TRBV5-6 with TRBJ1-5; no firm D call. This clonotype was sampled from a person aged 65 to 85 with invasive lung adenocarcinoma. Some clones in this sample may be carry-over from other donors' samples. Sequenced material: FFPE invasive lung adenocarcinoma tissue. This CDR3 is CASSLWESNQPQHF. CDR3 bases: TGTGCCAGCAGCTTGTGGGAGAGCAATCAGCCCCAGCATTTT.